The 9 T cell receptor beta chains below were found in one sample sequenced in a study of blood T cell repertoires in COVID-19. The protocol was immunoSEQ multiplex PCR, while the TCRdb copy is restricted to in-frame clones and leaves out a portion. The table records 350,000 to 400,000 clones, approximately 92% of them present only once. Source material: PBMCs or T cells enriched from blood (not recorded which). The receptors shown here come from a man between 18 and 29 years old who had recovered from COVID-19.

The chain uses TRBV9 and TRBJ2-1; D is perhaps TRBD1 (6 bases). CDR3 size: 16 residues. Trimming took 0 bases from V and 3 from J, leaving 13 bases between them. Germline lookup yields CDR1 SGDLS and CDR2 YYNGEE. The CDR3 DNA sequence: TGTGCCAGCAGCGTAGAGAGGGGGATACGCTACAATGAGCAGTTCTTC. Translated: CASSVERGIRYNEQFF.

The J gene is TRBJ1-4, the V gene TRBV6-1; unclear D gene. V lost 3 bases to trimming and J lost 11 bases, with 13 bases between them. In germline, CDR1 is MNHNS, CDR2 SASEGT. This CDR3 contains 13 residues. The CDR3 protein is CASSETLVEKLFF. CDR3 bases: TGTGCCAGCAGTGAGACTTTAGTCGAGAAACTGTTTTTT.

This clone was recorded at least ten times. The chain has TRBV20-1 and TRBJ1-5; a possible D gene is TRBD1 (5 bases). The germline V gene has CDR1 DFQATT and CDR2 SNEGSKA (reference sequence). V was clipped by 3 bases and J by 5 bases, with 14 bases between them. This CDR3 contains 14 residues. This CDR3 is CSASDDSSDQPQHF. The CDR3 nucleotides read TGCAGTGCTAGTGATGACAGTAGTGATCAGCCCCAGCATTTT.

The chain employs TRBV7-3 and TRBJ2-1; 8 bases agree with TRBD2. Germline assignment: CDR1 SGHTA and CDR2 FQGTGA. Trimming took 2 bases from V and 3 from J; bases not matched to a gene: 6. This CDR3 comprises 16 residues. CDR3 sequence reads: CASSLAAGVGYNEQFF. The DNA for the CDR3 is TGTGCCAGCAGCTTAGCAGCGGGAGTCGGCTACAATGAGCAGTTCTTC.

V usage is TRBV7-9 and J usage is TRBJ1-4, with 7 bases identical to TRBD1. This CDR3 has 16 amino acids. Germline V gene sequence: CDR1 SEHNR, CDR2 FQNEAQ (reference sequence). V shed 7 bases, J shed 6 bases, and the junction held 14 bases outside the gene matches. CDR3 coding DNA: TGTGCCAGCACTCAGAGGAGGGGGCAAGAGGATGAAAAACTGTTTTTT. Protein sequence: CASTQRRGQEDEKLFF.

The chain uses TRBV6-2 or TRBV6-3 and TRBJ1-1, with 9 bases fitting TRBD1. This CDR3 has 13 amino acids. With 5 bases clipped from V and 6 bases from J, the junction kept 4 bases outside the gene matches. CDR1 is MNHEY and CDR2 is SVGEGT in the germline V gene. CDR3 nucleotide sequence: TGTGCCAGCAGTACACAGGGGGCGGCTGAAGCTTTCTTT. Translating it yields CASSTQGAAEAFF.

The chain combines TRBV28 with TRBJ1-1; TRBD1 matches 11 bases. This CDR3 spans 16 amino acids. J lost 1 base, V lost 2 bases, and 3 bases had no gene match. The germline V gene encodes CDR1 MDHEN and CDR2 SYDVKM. CDR3 nucleotide sequence: TGTGCCAGCAGTTTAGGAGGACAGGGGGCGAACACTGAAGCTTTCTTT. It translates to CASSLGGQGANTEAFF.

This clone was counted between two and nine times. The CDR3 sequence: CASSVTSGKAYQETQYF. The CDR3 nucleotides are TGTGCCAGCAGCGTAACTAGCGGGAAGGCGTACCAAGAGACCCAGTACTTC. The chain combines TRBV9 with TRBJ2-5; 10 bases are shared with TRBD2. This CDR3 comprises 17 residues. V was clipped by 1 base and J by 0 bases; unmatched bases: 6. Germline lookup yields CDR1 SGDLS and CDR2 YYNGEE. Looking up the rest from reference TRBV9 and TRBJ2-5 gives the full variable domain: DSGVTQTPKHLITATGQRVTLRCSPRSGDLSVYWYQQSLDQGLQFLIQYYNGEERAKGNILERFSAQQFPDLHSELNLSSLELGDSALYFCASSVTSGKAYQETQYFGPGTRLLVL.

The V gene is TRBV3-1 (or the pseudogene TRBV3-2), the J gene TRBJ2-1; possibly TRBD1 for D (5 bases). Trimming removed 1 base from V and 12 bases from J, with 10 bases in between. CDR3 length equals 12 residues. CDR1 and CDR2 (germline): LGHDT, YNNKEL (reference sequence). The CDR3 DNA reads as TGTGCCAGCAGCCAAGGGGGTCAGGGGCAGTTCTTC. Translating gives CASSQGGQGQFF.